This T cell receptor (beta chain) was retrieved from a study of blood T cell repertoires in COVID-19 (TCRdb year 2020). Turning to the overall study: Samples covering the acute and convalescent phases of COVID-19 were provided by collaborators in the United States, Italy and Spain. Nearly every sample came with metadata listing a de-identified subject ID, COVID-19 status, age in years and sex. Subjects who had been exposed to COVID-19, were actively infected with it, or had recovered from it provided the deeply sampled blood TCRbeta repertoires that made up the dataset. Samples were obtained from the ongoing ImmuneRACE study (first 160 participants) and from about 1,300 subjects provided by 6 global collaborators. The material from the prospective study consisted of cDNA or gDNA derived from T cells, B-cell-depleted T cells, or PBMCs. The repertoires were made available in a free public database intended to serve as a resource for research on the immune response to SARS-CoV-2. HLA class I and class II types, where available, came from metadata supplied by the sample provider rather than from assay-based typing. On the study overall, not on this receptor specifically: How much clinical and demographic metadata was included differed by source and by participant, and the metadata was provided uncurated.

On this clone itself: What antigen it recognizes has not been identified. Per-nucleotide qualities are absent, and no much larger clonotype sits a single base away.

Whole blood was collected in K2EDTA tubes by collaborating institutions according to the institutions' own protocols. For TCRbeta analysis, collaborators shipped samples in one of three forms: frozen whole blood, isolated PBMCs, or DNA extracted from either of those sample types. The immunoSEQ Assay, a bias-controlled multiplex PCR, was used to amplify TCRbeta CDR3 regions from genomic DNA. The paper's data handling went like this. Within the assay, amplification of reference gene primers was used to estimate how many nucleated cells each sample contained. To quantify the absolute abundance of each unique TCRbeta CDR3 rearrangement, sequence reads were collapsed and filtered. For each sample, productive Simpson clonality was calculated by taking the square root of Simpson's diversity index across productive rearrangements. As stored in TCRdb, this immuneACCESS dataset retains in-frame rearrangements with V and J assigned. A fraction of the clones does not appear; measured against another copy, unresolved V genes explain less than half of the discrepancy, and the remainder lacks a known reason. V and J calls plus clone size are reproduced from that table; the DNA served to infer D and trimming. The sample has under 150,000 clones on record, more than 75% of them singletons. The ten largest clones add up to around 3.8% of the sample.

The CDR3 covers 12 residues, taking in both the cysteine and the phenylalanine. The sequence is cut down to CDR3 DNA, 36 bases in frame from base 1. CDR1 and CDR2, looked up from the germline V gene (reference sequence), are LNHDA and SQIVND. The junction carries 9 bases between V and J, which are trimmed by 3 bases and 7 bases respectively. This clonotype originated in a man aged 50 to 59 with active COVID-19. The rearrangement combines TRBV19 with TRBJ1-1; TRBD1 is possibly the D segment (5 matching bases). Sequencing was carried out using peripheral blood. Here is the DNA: TGTGCCAGTAGTATGAGACAGCTTGAAGCTTTCTTT. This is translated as CASSMRQLEAFF.